These 31 T cell receptor beta chains were sequenced from one sample in a study of technical replicates of blood from several donors. Method: immunoSEQ multiplex PCR; TCRdb's copy keeps in-frame clones and lacks some. This table has some 80,000 clones, approximately 94% appearing once. Source material: T cells isolated from PBMCs. The receptors here all came from a human donor in good health.

The chain links TRBV27 to TRBJ1-1, with 7 bases identical to TRBD1. The CDR3 covers 17 residues. V trimming: 5 bases; J trimming: 4 bases; junction bases outside the gene matches: 16. Per germline, CDR1 MNHEY and CDR2 SMNVEV (reference sequence). The CDR3 loop is CASSLGQAPIIATEAFF. In DNA form, the CDR3 reads TGTGCCAGCAGTCTCGGACAGGCTCCTATCATTGCCACTGAAGCTTTCTTT.

The gene calls are TRBV11-3 and TRBJ1-2, with D hard to call. CDR3 size: 13 residues. V dropped 1 base and J dropped 3 bases, with 6 bases sitting between them. Germline-derived CDR1 and CDR2 are SGHNT and YENEEA. CDR3 in DNA: TGTGCCAGCAGCTTAGGTCGGGACTATGGCTACACCTTC. It translates to CASSLGRDYGYTF.

In its sample, this clone was seen once. This rearrangement joins TRBV15 to TRBJ1-1; 7 bases are a match to TRBD1. The CDR3 runs to 14 residues. Trimming cost V 1 base and J 8 bases; bases outside gene matches: 7. Germline CDR1 is LNHNV and CDR2 is YYDKDF (reference sequence). The CDR3 DNA sequence: TGTGCCACCAGCAGAGCCGGCAGGGGGAACGAAGCTTTCTTT. Translating it yields CATSRAGRGNEAFF.

The chain couples TRBV25-1 to TRBJ1-2, with TRBD1 identical over 7 bases. CDR3 length: 17 residues. The germline V gene has CDR1 MGHDK and CDR2 SYGVNS. V was pared by 4 bases and J by 3 bases, with 14 bases of the junction left unmatched. The chain's CDR3 is CASSAAPSAGQHYGYTF. The CDR3 DNA is TGTGCCAGCAGTGCGGCCCCCTCTGCGGGACAGCACTATGGCTACACCTTC.

The V gene is TRBV6-5, the J gene TRBJ1-5; no clear D gene. Trimming cost V 6 bases and J 4 bases, with 13 bases left between them. Germline values: CDR1 MNHEY, CDR2 SVGAGI. This CDR3 contains 14 residues. CDR3 residues: CASSPLAGNQPQHF. Written as DNA, the CDR3 is TGTGCCAGCAGCCCCCTCGCCGGGAATCAGCCCCAGCATTTT.

The V gene is TRBV9, the J gene TRBJ2-1; TRBD1 aligns across 8 bases. The germline CDR1 and CDR2 sequences are SGDLS and YYNGEE. The CDR3 totals 13 residues. With V trimmed by 6 bases and J by 4 bases, 3 bases remained unmatched. The CDR3 spells CASKGQGYNEQFF. The DNA for the CDR3 is TGTGCCAGCAAAGGACAGGGATACAATGAGCAGTTCTTC.

This chain links TRBV7-8 with TRBJ1-1; no clear D. CDR1 SGHVS and CDR2 FQNEAQ come from the germline V gene. V was cut by 3 bases and J by 0 bases, with 11 bases left in between. The CDR3 runs 15 residues. This chain's CDR3 is CASSFGTSMNTEAFF. DNA for the CDR3: TGTGCCAGCAGCTTCGGTACGTCGATGAACACTGAAGCTTTCTTT.

The chain combines TRBV29-1 with TRBJ1-4; weak D call: TRBD1 (6 bases). This CDR3 has 14 residues. The germline CDR1 and CDR2 sequences are SQVTM and ANQGSEA. V was clipped by 4 bases and J by 6 bases, with 15 bases between them. CDR3 in DNA: TGCAGCGTTGGTTCAGGGGCCGTGGATGAAAAACTGTTTTTT. This encodes CSVGSGAVDEKLFF.

This chain links TRBV29-1 with TRBJ2-1; tentatively, D is TRBD2 (6 bases). The germline CDR1 and CDR2 sequences are SQVTM and ANQGSEA. CDR3 length: 15 residues. V was shortened by 2 bases and J by 9 bases, with 20 bases between the two germline ends. In DNA, the CDR3 is TGCAGCGTTGAAAGGGCAGGGACGGGAGCGGGTGAGCAGTTCTTC. It encodes CSVERAGTGAGEQFF.

CDR3 amino acids: CASRVSGSAEQYF. DNA for the CDR3: TGCGCCAGCCGCGTTTCCGGCAGCGCCGAGCAGTACTTC. V and J are TRBV5-1 and TRBJ2-7; the D is unclear. CDR3 length: 13 amino acids. Germline CDR1 reads SGHRS; CDR2 reads YFSETQ. V was clipped by 7 bases and J by 6 bases, with 17 bases between them.

The V call is TRBV10-3, the J call TRBJ1-1, with D perhaps TRBD1 (6 bases). The V gene lost 0 bases and the J gene lost 8 bases, with 13 bases spanning the gap. Looked up from germline, CDR1 is ENHRY and CDR2 is SYGVKD. CDR3 length: 14 amino acids. The CDR3 nucleotides are TGTGCCATCAGTGAGTCATTCGACAGGAGAGAAGCTTTCTTT. Its translation: CAISESFDRREAFF.

Only one count was recorded for this clone. The chain employs TRBV4-1 and TRBJ1-2; D gene ambiguous. This CDR3 has 16 residues. V was cut by 3 bases and J by 6 bases, with 20 bases left in between. Germline V gene data show CDR1 as MGHRA and CDR2 as YSYEKL. The CDR3 loop is CASSHPIVAGKNGYTF. The CDR3 DNA is TGCGCCAGCAGCCACCCCATCGTGGCAGGCAAGAATGGCTACACCTTC.

The chain combines TRBV5-1 with TRBJ2-7; TRBD2 aligns across 7 bases. J lost 7 bases, V lost 2 bases, and 6 bases had no gene match. This CDR3 is 13 amino acids long. Germline values: CDR1 SGHRS, CDR2 YFSETQ. Written as DNA, the CDR3 is TGCGCCAGCAGCTTTGGGACTAAAGAAGAGCAGTACTTC. This codes for CASSFGTKEEQYF.

The chain is built from TRBV19 and TRBJ1-5, with a weak D call TRBD1 (6 bases). This CDR3 contains 14 residues. V was pared by 7 bases and J by 3 bases, with 13 bases between. Germline V lookup: CDR1 LNHDA, CDR2 SQIVND (reference sequence). Written as DNA, the CDR3 is TGTGCCAGTACAGAGACAGGAACCAATCAGCCCCAGCATTTT. It codes for CASTETGTNQPQHF.

The chain joins TRBV5-1 to TRBJ2-1; TRBD2 matches 12 bases. V was clipped by 3 bases and J by 0 bases; unmatched bases: 7. The germline gives CDR1 SGHRS, CDR2 YFSETQ. The CDR3 runs to 18 residues. The CDR3 loop reads CASSSGLAGRNSYNEQFF. The CDR3 region has the DNA TGCGCCAGCAGCTCGGGACTAGCGGGTCGCAACTCCTACAATGAGCAGTTCTTC.

This chain joins TRBV6-6 and TRBJ2-2, with TRBD2 as a possible D gene (5 bases). The CDR3 covers 14 residues. CDR1 is MNHNY and CDR2 is SVGAGI in the germline V gene (reference sequence). V was shortened by 9 bases and J by 2 bases, with 13 bases between the two germline ends. The CDR3 region has the DNA TGTGCCAGTTCGGACGGGGTCAACACCGGGGAGCTGTTTTTT. It specifies CASSDGVNTGELFF.

The chain combines TRBV28 with TRBJ2-5, with a possible D match to TRBD2 (5 bases). CDR3 size: 13 residues. V gave up 6 bases and J gave up 3 bases, with 11 bases separating them. Germline V gives CDR1 MDHEN, CDR2 SYDVKM. CDR3 in amino acids: CASSPLGEETQYF. The CDR3 DNA reads TGTGCCAGCAGCCCGCTGGGAGAAGAGACCCAGTACTTC. The variable domain in full, completed from reference TRBV28 and TRBJ2-5, reads DVKVTQSSRYLVKRTGEKVFLECVQDMDHENMFWYRQDPGLGLRLIYFSYDVKMKEKGDIPEGYSVSREKKERFSLILESASTNQTSMYLCASSPLGEETQYFGPGTRLLVL.

This chain joins TRBV5-1 and TRBJ1-4; D gene ambiguous. The V end was cut by 1 base, the J end by 0 bases, with 4 bases between. Germline V gene lookup returns CDR1 SGHRS and CDR2 YFSETQ. The CDR3 contains 14 residues. Written as DNA, the CDR3 is TGCGCCAGCAGCTTGACAGCAACTAATGAAAAACTGTTTTTT. Protein sequence: CASSLTATNEKLFF.

The V and J genes are TRBV6-4 and TRBJ1-1; 8 nucleotides agree with TRBD1. Germline V gives CDR1 MRHNA, CDR2 SNTAGT. The CDR3 runs 14 residues. J gave up 12 bases and V 0 bases, and 9 bases lay outside the gene matches. The CDR3 spells CASSDSSPQGVTFF. For the CDR3, the DNA is TGTGCCAGCAGTGACTCGAGTCCACAGGGGGTGACTTTCTTT.

The chain recombines TRBV30 with TRBJ1-1, with unresolved D. This CDR3 is built from 8 residues. V was pared by 7 bases and J by 11 bases, with 8 bases between. Per germline, CDR1 GTSNPN and CDR2 SVGIG (reference sequence). The CDR3 loop is CALRRAFF. CDR3 coding DNA: TGTGCCTTACGGCGGGCTTTCTTT.

V gene TRBV27 combines with J gene TRBJ1-2; D may be TRBD1 (6 bases). The germline V gene encodes CDR1 MNHEY and CDR2 SMNVEV (reference sequence). This CDR3 has 13 residues. Trimming took off 5 bases at V and 6 bases at J, with 13 bases between the two ends. CDR3 residues: CASSPQDRHGYTF. DNA for the CDR3: TGTGCCAGCAGTCCCCAGGACAGACATGGCTACACCTTC.

V usage is TRBV18 and J usage is TRBJ2-7; 11 nucleotides agree with TRBD2. This CDR3 is built from 14 residues. J lost 4 bases, V lost 4 bases, and 3 bases had no gene match. CDR1 and CDR2 from the germline V gene are KGHSH and LQKENI. DNA for the CDR3: TGTGCCAGCTCACTACTAGCGGGAGAGTACGAGCAGTACTTC. Translating it yields CASSLLAGEYEQYF. The full variable domain, with the rest looked up from reference TRBV18 and TRBJ2-7, is NAGVMQNPRHLVRRRGQEARLRCSPMKGHSHVYWYRQLPEEGLKFMVYLQKENIIDESGMPKERFSAEFPKEGPSILRIQQVVRGDSAAYFCASSLLAGEYEQYFGPGTRLTVT.

V is TRBV28 and J is TRBJ1-5; 11 bases agree with TRBD1. This CDR3 contains 15 residues. J gave up 6 bases and V 6 bases, and 7 bases lay outside the gene matches. The germline CDR1 and CDR2 sequences are MDHEN and SYDVKM. In nucleotides, the CDR3 is TGTGCCAGCAGGGTAGGGACAGGGGGTGTTCAGCCCCAGCATTTT. This translates into CASRVGTGGVQPQHF.

V is TRBV7-9 and J is TRBJ2-1; the D gene is possibly TRBD1 (5 bases). Trimming left V 0 bases short and J 8 bases short, with 17 bases between. Germline V gene sequence: CDR1 SEHNR, CDR2 FQNEAQ (reference sequence). This CDR3 is 16 amino acids long. In nucleotides, the CDR3 is TGTGCCAGCAGCTTAGCGCCCCTCGGCAGGGTCGATGAGCAGTTCTTC. Amino acid sequence: CASSLAPLGRVDEQFF. Using reference TRBV7-9 and TRBJ2-1 for the parts outside the CDR3, the full variable domain is DTGVSQNPRHKITKRGQNVTFRCDPISEHNRLYWYRQTLGQGPEFLTYFQNEAQLEKSRLLSDRFSAERPKGSFSTLEIQRTEQGDSAMYLCASSLAPLGRVDEQFFGPGTRLTVL.

The genes are TRBV11-2 and TRBJ2-1, with D possibly being TRBD2 (5 bases). The V end was cut by 0 bases, the J end by 6 bases, with 12 bases between. The CDR3 extends over 15 amino acids. Per the germline V gene, CDR1 is SGHAT and CDR2 is FQNNGV. The CDR3 reads CASSLDQLVSNEQFF. The CDR3 nucleotides are TGTGCCAGCAGCTTAGACCAACTAGTAAGCAATGAGCAGTTCTTC.

The chain has TRBV29-1 and TRBJ1-1; TRBD1 aligns across 7 bases. Per the germline V gene, CDR1 is SQVTM and CDR2 is ANQGSEA. V gave up 6 bases and J gave up 8 bases; unmatched junction bases: 9. The CDR3 has 12 residues. For the CDR3, the DNA is TGCAGCGTAGACGACAGGGCTGGAGAAGCTTTCTTT. Translating gives CSVDDRAGEAFF.

The chain carries TRBV7-6 and TRBJ2-7; weak D call: TRBD2 (6 bases). The CDR3 spans 15 residues. Germline loops: CDR1 SGHVS, CDR2 FNYEAQ. Trimming removed 5 bases from V and 2 bases from J, with 16 bases in between. CDR3 bases: TGTGCCAGCAGCCCTGTGTGGGGGGAGACCTACGAGCAGTACTTC. Translated, it gives CASSPVWGETYEQYF.

CDR3 DNA sequence: TGTGCCAGCAGCCCATCCCCGGGGGGGGGTGAAAAACTGTTTTTT. Amino acids: CASSPSPGGGEKLFF. The genes are TRBV5-4 and TRBJ1-4, with D possibly being TRBD1 (5 bases). Germline lookup yields CDR1 SGHNT and CDR2 YYREEE (reference sequence). The V gene lost 4 bases and the J gene lost 7 bases, with 17 bases spanning the gap. CDR3 length equals 15 residues.

This clone was observed a single time. The chain employs TRBV11-2 and TRBJ1-1; the D is unclear. This CDR3 has 14 residues. The V gene lost 3 bases and the J gene lost 4 bases, with 12 bases spanning the gap. CDR1 and CDR2 (germline): SGHAT, FQNNGV. CDR3 bases: TGTGCCAGCAGCTTGATAAGCTCGGGCACTGAAGCTTTCTTT. Protein: CASSLISSGTEAFF.

The chain combines TRBV2 with TRBJ1-2, with D possibly being TRBD1 (6 bases). V dropped 3 bases and J dropped 3 bases, with 11 bases sitting between them. The CDR3 consists of 14 residues. Germline CDR1 is SNHLY and CDR2 is FYNNEI. The CDR3 nucleotides read TGTGCCAGCAGTGACAGGGGACCTTACTATGGCTACACCTTC. Protein sequence: CASSDRGPYYGYTF.

Turning to this clone: The conserved closing phenylalanine or tryptophan is absent in this CDR3, likely reflecting a read error. No DNA is shown, since the ends of the CDR3 on it are uncertain; the CDR3 is the one TCRdb lists. The chain recombines TRBV6-4 with TRBJ2-7; no check of the table's D call, TRBD2, against the DNA was made. The CDR3 totals 12 residues, both ends included. Germline-derived CDR1 and CDR2 are MRHNA and SNTAGT. CDR3 residues: CASKSGLAGGGY.